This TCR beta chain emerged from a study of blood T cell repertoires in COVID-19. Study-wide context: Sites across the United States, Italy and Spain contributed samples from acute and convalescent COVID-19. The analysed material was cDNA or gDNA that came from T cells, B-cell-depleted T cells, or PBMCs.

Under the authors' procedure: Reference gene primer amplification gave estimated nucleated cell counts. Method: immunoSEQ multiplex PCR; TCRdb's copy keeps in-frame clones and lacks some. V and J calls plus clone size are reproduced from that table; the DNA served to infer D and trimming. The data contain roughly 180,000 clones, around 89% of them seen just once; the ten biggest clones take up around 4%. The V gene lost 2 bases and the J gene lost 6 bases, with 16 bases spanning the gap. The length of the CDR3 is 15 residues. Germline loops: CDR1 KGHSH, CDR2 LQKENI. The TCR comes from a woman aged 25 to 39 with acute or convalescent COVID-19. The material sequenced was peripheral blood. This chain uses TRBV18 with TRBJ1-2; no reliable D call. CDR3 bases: TGTGCCAGCTCACCATCGGCCGGGGATCAACATGGCTACACCTTC. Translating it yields CASSPSAGDQHGYTF. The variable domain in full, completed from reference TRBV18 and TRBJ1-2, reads NAGVMQNPRHLVRRRGQEARLRCSPMKGHSHVYWYRQLPEEGLKFMVYLQKENIIDESGMPKERFSAEFPKEGPSILRIQQVVRGDSAAYFCASSPSAGDQHGYTFGSGTRLTVV.